One and the same sample provided the 25 T cell receptor beta chains below, sequenced in a study of monozygotic twins with inflammatory bowel disease. TCRdb re-called the 5' RACE reads; every CDR3 protein appears as one record, without DNA. This listing includes about 160,000 distinct CDR3 sequences. What was sequenced was blood. The receptors shown here come from a human donor with ulcerative colitis or Crohn's disease, or a healthy co-twin of an affected twin (not recorded which).

This rearrangement joins TRBV12-2 to TRBJ1-6; TCRdb's D call, TRBD1, is unchecked because there is no DNA. TRBV12-2 is reported as a pseudogene. The CDR3 spans 17 residues. Here the CDR3 reads CASRLARRDRENSPLHF.

The J gene is TRBJ2-5, the V gene TRBV24-1; no DNA is available, so the TRBD2 call from TCRdb remains unchecked. The germline gives CDR1 KGHDR, CDR2 SFDVKD. The CDR3 is 15 residues long. CDR3 sequence reads: CATSDLMRVDETQYF.

The V gene is TRBV28, the J gene TRBJ2-7; TCRdb names TRBD1, which stays unverified in the absence of DNA. Germline assignment: CDR1 MDHEN and CDR2 SYDVKM. The CDR3 has 16 amino acids. CDR3: CASSPTPTGFYYEQYF.

V and J are TRBV12-3 or TRBV12-4 and TRBJ1-3; TCRdb's assignment of TRBD1 cannot be checked, as there is no DNA. CDR3 length: 14 amino acids. The CDR3 reads CASSFGALGNTIYF.

The V call is TRBV29-1, the J call TRBJ2-3; there is no DNA to check the TCRdb D call of TRBD1. The germline V gene encodes CDR1 SQVTM and CDR2 ANQGSEA. The CDR3 length is 12 residues. The CDR3 sequence: CSDGQGGDTQYF.

This rearrangement joins TRBV5-1 to TRBJ2-3; TCRdb picks TRBD1, but there is no DNA to check that call. There are 20 residues in the CDR3. CDR1 SGHRS and CDR2 YFSETQ come from the germline V gene. The chain's CDR3 is CASSLGLGTGSFSGTDTQYF. Full variable domain (remainder filled in from reference TRBV5-1 and TRBJ2-3): KAGVTQTPRYLIKTRGQQVTLSCSPISGHRSVSWYQQTPGQGLQFLFEYFSETQRNKGNFPGRFSGRQFSNSRSEMNVSTLELGDSALYLCASSLGLGTGSFSGTDTQYFGPGTRLTVL.

The rearrangement uses TRBV29-1 and TRBJ2-5; TCRdb lists TRBD2, though no DNA is available to test this call. CDR1 SQVTM and CDR2 ANQGSEA come from the germline V gene. This CDR3 spans 13 amino acids. CDR3 sequence: CSVDMRVGETQYF.

The chain combines TRBV11-3 with TRBJ2-7; TCRdb gives TRBD1 as the D gene, but with no DNA this cannot be confirmed. The CDR3 loop spans 13 amino acids. Germline V gene data show CDR1 as SGHNT and CDR2 as YENEEA. This CDR3 reads CASSFGPGYEQYF.

CDR3 loop: CSVEDEGGSRIDTQYF. This chain links TRBV29-1 with TRBJ2-3; TCRdb's D call, TRBD2, is unchecked because there is no DNA. Germline assignment: CDR1 SQVTM and CDR2 ANQGSEA. This CDR3 is built from 16 residues.

This chain joins TRBV5-8 and TRBJ1-6. From germline, CDR1 is SGHTS and CDR2 YDEGEE. The CDR3 runs 13 residues. The chain's CDR3 is CASSLEGISPLHF.

This chain uses TRBV30 with TRBJ1-4. This CDR3 is 14 amino acids long. Germline loops: CDR1 GTSNPN, CDR2 SVGIG (reference sequence). The CDR3 sequence: CAWASGGTAEKLFF. Complete variable domain (other parts from reference TRBV30 and TRBJ1-4): SQTIHQWPATLVQPVGSPLSLECTVEGTSNPNLYWYRQAAGRGLQLLFYSVGIGQISSEVPQNLSASRPQDRQFILSSKKLLLSDSGFYLCAWASGGTAEKLFFGSGTQLSVL.

V usage is TRBV20-1 and J usage is TRBJ2-3; TCRdb reports TRBD2, a call that lacks DNA to check it against. Germline CDR1 DFQATT, CDR2 SNEGSKA (reference sequence). CDR3 size: 12 residues. This CDR3 reads CSAREGAGTQYF.

The J gene is TRBJ2-2, the V gene TRBV5-1; TCRdb indicates TRBD2, and absent DNA this call remains unverified. The germline gives CDR1 SGHRS, CDR2 YFSETQ. This CDR3 is 21 amino acids long. Here the CDR3 reads CASSLLGTGLAGGPNTGELFF.

The chain uses TRBV27 and TRBJ2-7; TCRdb names TRBD2, which stays unverified in the absence of DNA. The CDR3 has 15 amino acids. CDR1 and CDR2 (germline): MNHEY, SMNVEV (reference sequence). CDR3 amino acids: CASSLLTSGSHGQYF.

The rearrangement links TRBV18 to TRBJ1-1. Germline CDR1 KGHSH, CDR2 LQKENI. CDR3 length equals 17 residues. The CDR3 loop reads CASSPAAGGAERTEAFF.

This CDR3 reads CASSLLGQGGQPQHF. This sequence joins TRBV12-3 or TRBV12-4 and TRBJ1-5; absent DNA, TCRdb's TRBD1 call cannot be checked. CDR3 length: 15 amino acids.

This chain links TRBV10-3 with TRBJ2-3; TCRdb proposes TRBD1, but this gene call is untestable without DNA. This CDR3 spans 14 amino acids. The germline V gene has CDR1 ENHRY and CDR2 SYGVKD. This CDR3 is CAMAFGRGAGTQYF.

The gene calls are TRBV24-1 and TRBJ2-1; TCRdb returns TRBD2, unconfirmable since there is no DNA. The germline CDR1 and CDR2 sequences are KGHDR and SFDVKD. The CDR3 covers 16 residues. CDR3: CATSDPGVAGVHEQFF.

The chain combines TRBV7-9 with TRBJ1-3; the D call from TCRdb, TRBD1, cannot be confirmed without DNA. This CDR3 is 16 amino acids long. From germline, CDR1 is SEHNR and CDR2 FQNEAQ (reference sequence). CDR3 sequence: CASSLARDRAGNTIYF.

The gene calls are TRBV5-1 and TRBJ2-7; there is no DNA to check the TCRdb D call of TRBD2. The length of the CDR3 is 15 residues. Per germline, CDR1 SGHRS and CDR2 YFSETQ. The CDR3 sequence is CASSLEREGFYEQYF.

The CDR3 loop reads CASSILSGSSTDTQYF. The gene calls are TRBV7-2 and TRBJ2-3; TCRdb names TRBD2, which stays unverified in the absence of DNA. Germline CDR1 is SGHTA and CDR2 is FQGNSA. This CDR3 comprises 16 residues.

The rearrangement uses TRBV10-3 and TRBJ2-2; the D gene TCRdb calls, TRBD1, cannot be checked with no DNA. This CDR3 region has 14 residues. Germline CDR1 reads ENHRY; CDR2 reads SYGVKD. The CDR3 reads CAISGGGSTGELFF.

The chain couples TRBV6-2 or TRBV6-3 to TRBJ2-1; TCRdb's D call, TRBD1, is unchecked because there is no DNA. This CDR3 region has 16 residues. Germline V gene lookup returns CDR1 MNHEY and CDR2 SVGEGT. This CDR3 is CASSPRDRGLRNEQFF.

The V and J genes are TRBV7-9 and TRBJ2-7; lacking DNA, the TRBD1 call made by TCRdb goes unchecked. Germline V gene lookup returns CDR1 SEHNR and CDR2 FQNEAQ (reference sequence). The CDR3 runs to 16 residues. CDR3: CASSYWTGPSSYEQYF.

The chain joins TRBV19 to TRBJ2-3; TCRdb reports TRBD1, a call that lacks DNA to check it against. CDR3 size: 16 residues. Germline-derived CDR1 and CDR2 are LNHDA and SQIVND (reference sequence). This chain's CDR3 is CASSIKGTGFGDTQYF.